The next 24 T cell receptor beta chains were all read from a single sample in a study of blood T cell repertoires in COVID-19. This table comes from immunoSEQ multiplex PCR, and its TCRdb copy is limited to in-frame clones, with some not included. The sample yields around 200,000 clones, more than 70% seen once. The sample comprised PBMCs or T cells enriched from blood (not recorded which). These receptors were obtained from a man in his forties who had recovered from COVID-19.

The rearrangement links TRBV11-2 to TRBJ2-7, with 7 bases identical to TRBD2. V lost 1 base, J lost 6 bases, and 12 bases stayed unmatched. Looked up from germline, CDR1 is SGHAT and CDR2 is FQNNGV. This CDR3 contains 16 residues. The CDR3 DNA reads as TGTGCCAGCAGCTTAGTCGTCCTAGCGGACTCCCGCGAGCAGTACTTC. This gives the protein CASSLVVLADSREQYF.

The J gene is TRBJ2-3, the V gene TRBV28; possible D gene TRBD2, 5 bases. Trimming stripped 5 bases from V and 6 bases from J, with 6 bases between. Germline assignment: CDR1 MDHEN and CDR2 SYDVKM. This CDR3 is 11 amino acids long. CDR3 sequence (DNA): TGTGCCAGCAGTCAGCGGGATACGCAGTATTTT. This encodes CASSQRDTQYF.

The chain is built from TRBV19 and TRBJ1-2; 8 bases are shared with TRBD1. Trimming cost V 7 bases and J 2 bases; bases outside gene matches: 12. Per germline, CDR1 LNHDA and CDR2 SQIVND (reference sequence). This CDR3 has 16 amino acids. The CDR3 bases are TGTGCCAGTACCCCACCCCGCCAGGGGGCCAACTATGGCTACACCTTC. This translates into CASTPPRQGANYGYTF.

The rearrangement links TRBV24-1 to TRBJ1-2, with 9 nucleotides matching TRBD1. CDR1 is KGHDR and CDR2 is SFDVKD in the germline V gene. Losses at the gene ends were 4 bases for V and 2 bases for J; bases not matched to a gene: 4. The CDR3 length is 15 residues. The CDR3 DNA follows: TGTGCCACCAGTGACGGACAGGGGATAAACTATGGCTACACCTTC. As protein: CATSDGQGINYGYTF.

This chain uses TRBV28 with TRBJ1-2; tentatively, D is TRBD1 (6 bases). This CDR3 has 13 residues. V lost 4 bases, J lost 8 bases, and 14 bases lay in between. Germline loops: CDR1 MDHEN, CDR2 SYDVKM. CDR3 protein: CASSSARGYGYTF. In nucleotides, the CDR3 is TGTGCCAGCAGTTCGGCCAGGGGTTACGGCTACACCTTC.

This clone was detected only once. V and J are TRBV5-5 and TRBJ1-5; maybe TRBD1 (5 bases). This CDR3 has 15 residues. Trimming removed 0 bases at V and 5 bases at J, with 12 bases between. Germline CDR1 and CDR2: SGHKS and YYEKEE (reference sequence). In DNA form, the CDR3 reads TGTGCCAGCAGCTTGGGGGGCAACTATGATCAGCCCCAGCATTTT. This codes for CASSLGGNYDQPQHF.

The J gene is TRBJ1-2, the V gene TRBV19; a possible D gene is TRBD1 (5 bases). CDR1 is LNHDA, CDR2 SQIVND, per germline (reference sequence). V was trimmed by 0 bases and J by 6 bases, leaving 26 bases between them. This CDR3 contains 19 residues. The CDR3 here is CASSIDRTLQARGGNGYTF. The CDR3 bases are TGTGCCAGTAGTATAGATCGGACCCTCCAAGCTAGGGGAGGTAATGGCTACACCTTC.

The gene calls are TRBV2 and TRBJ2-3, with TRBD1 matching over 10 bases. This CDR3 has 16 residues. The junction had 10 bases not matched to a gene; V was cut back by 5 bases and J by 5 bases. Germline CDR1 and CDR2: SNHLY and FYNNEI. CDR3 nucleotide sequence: TGTGCCAGCAGTCTGCTTGGGACAGGGGAAGGAGATACGCAGTATTTT. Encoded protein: CASSLLGTGEGDTQYF.

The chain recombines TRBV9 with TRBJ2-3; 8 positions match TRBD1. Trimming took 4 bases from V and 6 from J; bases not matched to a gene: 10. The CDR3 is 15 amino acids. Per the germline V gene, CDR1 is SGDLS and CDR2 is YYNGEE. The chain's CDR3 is CASSPWTGRTDTQYF. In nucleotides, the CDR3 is TGTGCCAGCAGCCCATGGACAGGGAGGACGGATACGCAGTATTTT.

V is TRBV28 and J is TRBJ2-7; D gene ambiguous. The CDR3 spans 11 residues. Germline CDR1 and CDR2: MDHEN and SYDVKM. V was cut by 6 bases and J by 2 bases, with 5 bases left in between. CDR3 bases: TGTGCCAGCAGCTTTGCCTACGAGCAGTACTTC. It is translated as CASSFAYEQYF. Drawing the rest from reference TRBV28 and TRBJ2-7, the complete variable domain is DVKVTQSSRYLVKRTGEKVFLECVQDMDHENMFWYRQDPGLGLRLIYFSYDVKMKEKGDIPEGYSVSREKKERFSLILESASTNQTSMYLCASSFAYEQYFGPGTRLTVT.

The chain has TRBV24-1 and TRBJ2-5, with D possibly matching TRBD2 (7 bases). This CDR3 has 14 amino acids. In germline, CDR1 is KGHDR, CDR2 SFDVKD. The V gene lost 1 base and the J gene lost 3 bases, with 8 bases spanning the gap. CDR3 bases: TGTGCCACCAGTGATTTAGGGGGGGAAGAGACCCAGTACTTC. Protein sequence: CATSDLGGEETQYF.

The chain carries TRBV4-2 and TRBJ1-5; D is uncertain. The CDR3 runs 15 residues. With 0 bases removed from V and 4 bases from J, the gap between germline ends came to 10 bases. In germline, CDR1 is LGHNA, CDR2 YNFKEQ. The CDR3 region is CASSQDPAGNQPQHF. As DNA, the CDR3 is TGTGCCAGCAGCCAAGATCCGGCGGGGAATCAGCCCCAGCATTTT.

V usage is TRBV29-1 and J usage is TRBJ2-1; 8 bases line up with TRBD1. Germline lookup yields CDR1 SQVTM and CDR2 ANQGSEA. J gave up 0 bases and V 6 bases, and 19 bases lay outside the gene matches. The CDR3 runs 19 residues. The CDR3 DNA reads TGCAGCGTGGAAAACTATCCGCCCAGACAGGGGAGCTCCTACAATGAGCAGTTCTTC. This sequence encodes CSVENYPPRQGSSYNEQFF.

In DNA form, the CDR3 reads TGTGCCAGCAGCTTAGATTTCGGGAATAAGAACACTGAAGCTTTCTTT. It is translated as CASSLDFGNKNTEAFF. This chain uses TRBV11-2 with TRBJ1-1; unclear D gene. The CDR3 is 16 residues long. The germline V and J ends were trimmed by 0 bases and 1 base, with 12 bases remaining between them. Germline V gene sequence: CDR1 SGHAT, CDR2 FQNNGV.

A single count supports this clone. DNA of the CDR3: TGTGCCAGTGGTGGGACAGGAGGTTGGGGCTACACCTTC. It encodes CASGGTGGWGYTF. The chain carries TRBV19 and TRBJ1-2, with 8 positions matching TRBD1. The V gene end was trimmed by 8 bases and the J gene end by 8 bases; junction bases not matched to a gene: 10. This CDR3 contains 13 residues. Germline V gene lookup returns CDR1 LNHDA and CDR2 SQIVND (reference sequence).

CDR3: CASSFFQGAQETQYF. The CDR3, as DNA: TGTGCCAGCAGCTTTTTTCAGGGGGCCCAAGAGACCCAGTACTTC. The V call is TRBV11-3, the J call TRBJ2-5; 8 nucleotides match TRBD1. Germline loops: CDR1 SGHNT, CDR2 YENEEA. The CDR3 is made up of 15 amino acids. V lost 3 bases to trimming and J lost 1 base; unmatched junction nucleotides: 4.

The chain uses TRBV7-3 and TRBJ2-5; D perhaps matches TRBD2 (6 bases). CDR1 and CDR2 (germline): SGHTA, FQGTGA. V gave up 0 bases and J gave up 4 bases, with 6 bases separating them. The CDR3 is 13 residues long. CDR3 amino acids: CASSLTGGETQYF. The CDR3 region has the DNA TGTGCCAGCAGCTTAACCGGGGGAGAGACCCAGTACTTC.

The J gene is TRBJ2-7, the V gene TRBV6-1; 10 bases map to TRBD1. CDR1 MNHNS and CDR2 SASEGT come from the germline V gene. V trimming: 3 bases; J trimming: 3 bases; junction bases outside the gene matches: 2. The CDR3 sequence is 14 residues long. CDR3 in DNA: TGTGCCAGCAGTGAGGACAGGGGGTACTACGAGCAGTACTTC. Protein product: CASSEDRGYYEQYF.

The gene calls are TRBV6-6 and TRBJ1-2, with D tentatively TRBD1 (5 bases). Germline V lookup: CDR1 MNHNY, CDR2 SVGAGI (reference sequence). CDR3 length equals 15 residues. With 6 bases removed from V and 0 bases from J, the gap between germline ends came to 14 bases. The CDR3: CASRPEGNPNYGYTF. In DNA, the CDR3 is TGTGCCAGCAGACCGGAGGGGAATCCTAACTATGGCTACACCTTC.

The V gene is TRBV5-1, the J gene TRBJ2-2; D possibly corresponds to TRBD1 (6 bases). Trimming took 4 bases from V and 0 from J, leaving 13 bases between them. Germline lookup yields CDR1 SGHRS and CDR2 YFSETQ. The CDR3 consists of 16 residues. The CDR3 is CASSATGFANTGELFF. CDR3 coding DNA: TGCGCCAGCAGCGCAACAGGGTTCGCGAACACCGGGGAGCTGTTTTTT.

In DNA form, the CDR3 reads TGCGCCAGCAGCTTGGCGGGGGTAGAAACAGATACGCAGTATTTT. This codes for CASSLAGVETDTQYF. V gene TRBV5-1 combines with J gene TRBJ2-3; D perhaps matches TRBD2 (6 bases). The germline V and J ends were trimmed by 0 bases and 3 bases, with 11 bases remaining between them. The germline gives CDR1 SGHRS, CDR2 YFSETQ. The CDR3 totals 15 residues.

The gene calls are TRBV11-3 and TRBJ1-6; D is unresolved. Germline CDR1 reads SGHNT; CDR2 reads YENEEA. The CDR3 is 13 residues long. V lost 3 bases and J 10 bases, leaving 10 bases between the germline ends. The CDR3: CASSLNVESPLHF. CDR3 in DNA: TGTGCCAGCAGCTTGAACGTTGAGTCACCCCTCCACTTT. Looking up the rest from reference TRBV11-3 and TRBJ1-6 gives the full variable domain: EAGVVQSPRYKIIEKKQPVAFWCNPISGHNTLYWYLQNLGQGPELLIRYENEEAVDDSQLPKDRFSAERLKGVDSTLKIQPAELGDSAVYLCASSLNVESPLHFGNGTRLTVT.

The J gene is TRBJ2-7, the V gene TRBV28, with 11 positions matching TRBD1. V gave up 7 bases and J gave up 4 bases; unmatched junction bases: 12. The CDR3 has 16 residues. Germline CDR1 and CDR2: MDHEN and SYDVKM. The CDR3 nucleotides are TGTGCCAGCAAATCTTTAGGGGGACAGGGGGTATACGAGCAGTACTTC. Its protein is CASKSLGGQGVYEQYF.

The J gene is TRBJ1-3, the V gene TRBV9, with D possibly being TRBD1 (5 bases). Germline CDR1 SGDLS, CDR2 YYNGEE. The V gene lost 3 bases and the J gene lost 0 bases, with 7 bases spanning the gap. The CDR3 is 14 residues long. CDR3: CASSGQSSGNTIYF. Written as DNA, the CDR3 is TGTGCCAGCAGCGGACAGAGCTCTGGAAACACCATATATTTT.